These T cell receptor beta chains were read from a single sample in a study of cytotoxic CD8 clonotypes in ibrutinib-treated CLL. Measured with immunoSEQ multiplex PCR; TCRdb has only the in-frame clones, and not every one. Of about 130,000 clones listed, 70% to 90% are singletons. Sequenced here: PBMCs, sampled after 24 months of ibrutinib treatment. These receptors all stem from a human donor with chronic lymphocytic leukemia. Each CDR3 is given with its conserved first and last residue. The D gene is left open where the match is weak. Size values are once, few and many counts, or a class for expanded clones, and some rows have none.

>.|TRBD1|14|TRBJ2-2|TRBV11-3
TGTGCCAGCAGCCTGACAGGGATATCCGGGGAGCTGTTTTTT
CASSLTGISGELFF
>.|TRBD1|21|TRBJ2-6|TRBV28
TGTGCCAGCACCCCTCTCTACGGCGTGGGACAGGGCCTTTCTGGGGCCAACGTCCTGACTTTC
CASTPLYGVGQGLSGANVLTF
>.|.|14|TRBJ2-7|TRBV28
TGTGCCAGCAGTTCGGAGGGGAGGTTCAACGAGCAGTACTTC
CASSSEGRFNEQYF
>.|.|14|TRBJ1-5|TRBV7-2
TGTGCCAGCAGCTTAGACAGCACTAATCAGCCCCAGCATTTT
CASSLDSTNQPQHF
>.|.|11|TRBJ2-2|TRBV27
TGTGCCAGCTGCGGGACCGGGGAGCTGTTTTTT
CASCGTGELFF
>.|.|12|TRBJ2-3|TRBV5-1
TGCGCCAGCAGCCGTACAGAGGATACGCAGTATTTT
CASSRTEDTQYF
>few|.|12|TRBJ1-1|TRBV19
TGTGCCAGTCCTTCGGTCGGGCTAGAAGCTTTCTTT
CASPSVGLEAFF
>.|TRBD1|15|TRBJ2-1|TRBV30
TGTGCCTGGAAGACCGGGACAGGGGCCTACAATGAGCAGTTCTTC
CAWKTGTGAYNEQFF
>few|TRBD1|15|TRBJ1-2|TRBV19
TGTGCCAGTATTAGGGGGACAGGGACTAACTATGGCTACACCTTC
CASIRGTGTNYGYTF
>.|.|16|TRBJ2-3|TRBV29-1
TGCAGCGTTGAAGATCTTGTCACAGGTACCACAGATACGCAGTATTTT
CSVEDLVTGTTDTQYF
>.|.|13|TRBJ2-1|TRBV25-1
TGTGCCAGCAGGGTTGTGGGAGGCAATGAGCAGTTCTTC
CASRVVGGNEQFF
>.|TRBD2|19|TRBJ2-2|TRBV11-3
TGTGCCAGCAGCCCAGGGGGCGGACTAGCGGGCCTCAGGACCGGGGAGCTGTTTTTT
CASSPGGGLAGLRTGELFF
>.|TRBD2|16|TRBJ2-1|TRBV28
TGTGCCAGCAGTTCCCCTTCCAAGACTAGCGGGGGAGAGCAGTTCTTC
CASSSPSKTSGGEQFF
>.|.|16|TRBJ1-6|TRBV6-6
TGTGCCAGCACTCCAGGGGCAGGGGCTACGCATTCACCCCTCCACTTT
CASTPGAGATHSPLHF
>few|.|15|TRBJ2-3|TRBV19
TGTGCCAGTAGTATAGGGACAGCTGGCACAGATACGCAGTATTTT
CASSIGTAGTDTQYF
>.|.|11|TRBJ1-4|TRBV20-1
TGCAGTGCTAGAGTCGGCGAAAAACTGTTTTTT
CSARVGEKLFF
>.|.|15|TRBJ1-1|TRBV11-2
TGTGCCAGCAGCCGTATTGGGTCGGCGAACACTGAAGCTTTCTTT
CASSRIGSANTEAFF
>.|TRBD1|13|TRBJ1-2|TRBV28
TGTGCCAGCAGGACAGGGGGCGGGTATGGCTACACCTTC
CASRTGGGYGYTF
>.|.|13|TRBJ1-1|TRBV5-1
TGCGCCAGCACCTCGGGGAGGAACACTGAAGCTTTCTTT
CASTSGRNTEAFF
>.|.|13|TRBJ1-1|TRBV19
TGTGCCAGTAGCCGACAGACGAACACTGAAGCTTTCTTT
CASSRQTNTEAFF
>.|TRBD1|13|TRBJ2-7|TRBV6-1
TGTGCCAGCAGTGACCAGGGGGCGAGTGAGCAGTACTTC
CASSDQGASEQYF
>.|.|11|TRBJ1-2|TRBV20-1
TGCAGTGCCCAGACAGGCTATGGCTACACCTTC
CSAQTGYGYTF
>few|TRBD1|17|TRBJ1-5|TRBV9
TGTGCCAGCAGCGAGACCCCAGACAGGGGGCTGGATCAGCCCCAGCATTTT
CASSETPDRGLDQPQHF
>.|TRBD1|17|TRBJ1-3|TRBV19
TGTGCCAGTAGCGGCACCCCGGGACAGGGTTACGGAAACACCATATATTTT
CASSGTPGQGYGNTIYF
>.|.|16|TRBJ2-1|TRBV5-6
TGTGCCAGCAGCTTCAACAGGGTTGGCCGGTACAATGAGCAGTTCTTC
CASSFNRVGRYNEQFF
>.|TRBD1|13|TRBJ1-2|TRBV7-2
TGTGCCAGCAGCTCTACAGGGGACTATGGCTACACCTTC
CASSSTGDYGYTF
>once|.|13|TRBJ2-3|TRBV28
TGTGCCAGCACCCGGGTGGCCGTGGGAACGCAGTATTTT
CASTRVAVGTQYF
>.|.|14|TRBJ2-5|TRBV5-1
TGCGCCAGCAGCCCGGGGGCCCTTGGGGAGACCCAGTACTTC
CASSPGALGETQYF
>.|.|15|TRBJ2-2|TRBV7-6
TGTGCCAGCAGCTTCCAACAGAAACTCACCGGGGAGCTGTTTTTT
CASSFQQKLTGELFF
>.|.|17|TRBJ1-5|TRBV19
TGTGCCAGTAGTATAGGGTGGACGGGGGCCTTCAATCAGCCCCAGCATTTT
CASSIGWTGAFNQPQHF
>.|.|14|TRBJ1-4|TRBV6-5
TGTGCCAGCAGTGCCACCGGGGGCTATGAAAAACTGTTTTTT
CASSATGGYEKLFF
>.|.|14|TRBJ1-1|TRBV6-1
TGTGCCAGCAGAGTCGGCAGTCCTAACACTGAAGCTTTCTTT
CASRVGSPNTEAFF
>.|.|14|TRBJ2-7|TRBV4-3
TGCGCCAGCAGCACGCCGGGAAATTTGGGCGAGCAGTACTTC
CASSTPGNLGEQYF
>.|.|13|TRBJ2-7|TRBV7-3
TGTGCCAGCAGCTTAGCGAACAGGTACGAGCAGTACTTC
CASSLANRYEQYF
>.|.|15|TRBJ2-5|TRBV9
TGTGCCAGCGGAGAAACAGGGTCCATGATGGAGACCCAGTACTTC
CASGETGSMMETQYF
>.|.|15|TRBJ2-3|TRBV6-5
TGTGCCAGCAGTTACCGGAACAGGGTTGCAGATACGCAGTATTTT
CASSYRNRVADTQYF
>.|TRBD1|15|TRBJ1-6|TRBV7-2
TGTGCCAGCAGCTTACAGCGACAGGGGAATTCACCCCTCCACTTT
CASSLQRQGNSPLHF
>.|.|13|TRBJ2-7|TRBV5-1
TGCGCCAGCAGCTCCAACCCCTCCTACGAGCAGTACTTC
CASSSNPSYEQYF
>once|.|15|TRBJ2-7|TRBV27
TGTGCCAGCAGTTTAGGCGGGGCCGCTTACTACGAGCAGTACTTC
CASSLGGAAYYEQYF
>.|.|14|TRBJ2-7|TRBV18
TGTGCCAGCTCATCCTCCCCGAGCTCCTACGAGCAGTACTTC
CASSSSPSSYEQYF
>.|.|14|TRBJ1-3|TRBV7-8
TGTGCCAGCAGCCGGGGGGGGGCTGGAAACACCATATATTTT
CASSRGGAGNTIYF
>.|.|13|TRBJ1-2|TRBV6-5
TGTGCCAGCAGCCCCGGGAAAGTTTTTGGCTACACCTTC
CASSPGKVFGYTF
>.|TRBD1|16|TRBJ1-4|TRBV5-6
TGTGCCAGCAGCTTTGGGGAAAACAGGGGGAATGAAAAACTGTTTTTT
CASSFGENRGNEKLFF
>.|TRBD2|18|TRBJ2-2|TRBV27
TGTGCCAGCAGTTTAAAGGGGACTAGCGGGGGTAGTACCGGGGAGCTGTTTTTT
CASSLKGTSGGSTGELFF